Shown below are 17 T cell receptor beta chains from a single sample sequenced in a study of shared clonotypes between healthy human individuals (dated by TCRdb to about 2020). Receptor amplification or capture employed the immunoSEQ multiplex PCR assay. This is the immuneACCESS table as TCRdb keeps it, with only in-frame sequences that have V and J called. A part of the clones is gone; compared with another copy, unresolved V genes explain less than half, and the rest is unexplained. This sample comprises a few million clones, over 85% of them detected only once. Jointly, the top ten make up 0.11% to 0.15% of the sample. Sequencing was performed on naive CD4+ T cells sorted from blood. Explained via the paper, the cell subset or site label denotes: CD45RA+ positively selected. These TCRs come from a man aged 18 to 30 in good health.

This sequence joins TRBV6-5 and TRBJ2-5; D gene uncertain. Trimming stripped 6 bases from V and 1 base from J, with 9 bases between. CDR1 MNHEY and CDR2 SVGAGI come from the germline V gene. There are 13 residues in the CDR3. The DNA for the CDR3 is TGTGCCAGCAGGCCTTGGGCCCAAGAGACCCAGTACTTC. Amino acids: CASRPWAQETQYF.

The chain links TRBV6-5 to TRBJ1-2; D perhaps matches TRBD1 (5 bases). This CDR3 comprises 13 residues. Germline assignment: CDR1 MNHEY and CDR2 SVGAGI. V was pared by 5 bases and J by 7 bases, with 14 bases between. The CDR3 loop reads CASSRTEQGGYTF. DNA for the CDR3: TGTGCCAGCAGTAGAACGGAGCAGGGTGGCTACACCTTC.

The rearrangement links TRBV7-2 to TRBJ2-7; the D is unclear. The CDR3 sequence is 13 residues long. Trimming removed 5 bases from V and 3 bases from J, with 11 bases in between. CDR1 is SGHTA and CDR2 is FQGNSA in the germline V gene. In nucleotides, the CDR3 is TGTGCCAGCAGCGACGCATTACACTACGAGCAGTACTTC. Protein: CASSDALHYEQYF.

This chain uses TRBV29-1 with TRBJ2-5; D is perhaps TRBD1 or TRBD2 (5 bases each). Trimming pared 2 bases from V and 4 bases from J, leaving 11 bases between. The V gene's germline CDR1 is SQVTM and CDR2 ANQGSEA. The CDR3 runs 13 residues. The CDR3 region has the DNA TGCAGCGTTGAATTGAGGGGATCAGAGACCCAGTACTTC. Amino acids: CSVELRGSETQYF. The variable domain in full, with the rest retrieved from reference TRBV29-1 and TRBJ2-5, is SAVISQKPSRDICQRGTSLTIQCQVDSQVTMMFWYRQQPGQSLTLIATANQGSEATYESGFVIDKFPISRPNLTFSTLTVSNMSPEDSSIYLCSVELRGSETQYFGPGTRLLVL.

V usage is TRBV21-1 and J usage is TRBJ2-7; the table's D call of TRBD2 was not tested on the DNA. TRBV21-1 is an annotated pseudogene. There are 15 residues in the CDR3. The CDR3 here is CASSNRGGKVDEQYF. Here the CDR3 DNA reads TGTGCCAGCAGCAACCGGGGGGGAAAAGTGGACGAGCAGTACTTC.

This chain connects TRBV30 to TRBJ2-3; D possibly corresponds to TRBD1 (6 bases). Per the germline V gene, CDR1 is GTSNPN and CDR2 is SVGIG (reference sequence). The CDR3 totals 13 residues. Trimming stripped 4 bases from V and 4 bases from J, with 12 bases between. The CDR3 here is CAWIQGPPDTQYF. The CDR3 bases are TGTGCCTGGATACAGGGCCCCCCAGATACGCAGTATTTT.

The rearrangement joins TRBV6-6 to TRBJ1-2; no clear D. Germline V gives CDR1 MNHNY, CDR2 SVGAGI (reference sequence). The CDR3 length is 13 residues. The ends were cut back, 5 bases at V and 7 bases at J, with 14 bases in the middle. The CDR3 region has the DNA TGTGCCAGCAGTCCCACCCGAGAAACTGGCTACACCTTC. Its translation is CASSPTRETGYTF.

This chain uses TRBV7-6 with TRBJ2-5; a weak D match, TRBD2 (5 bases). Germline V lookup: CDR1 SGHVS, CDR2 FNYEAQ. CDR3 size: 15 residues. V shed 1 base and J shed 1 base, with 10 bases lying between them. Here the CDR3 DNA reads TGTGCCAGCAGCTTAGGGGGAGCCCCCCAAGAGACCCAGTACTTC. Its translation: CASSLGGAPQETQYF.

The chain links TRBV9 to TRBJ2-1; TRBD1 matches 9 bases. This CDR3 spans 17 amino acids. V lost 4 bases, J lost 6 bases, and 14 bases stayed unmatched. Germline-derived CDR1 and CDR2 are SGDLS and YYNGEE. CDR3 region: CASSPSTGGDFGNEQFF. The DNA for the CDR3 is TGTGCCAGCAGCCCCTCTACAGGGGGCGACTTCGGCAATGAGCAGTTCTTC.

The V gene is TRBV7-6, the J gene TRBJ1-5, with D unresolved. Trimming shortened V by 5 bases and J by 1 base, and 12 bases separated the two germline ends. Germline V gives CDR1 SGHVS, CDR2 FNYEAQ. This CDR3 has 15 residues. In DNA form, the CDR3 reads TGTGCCAGCAGCCCAGAGGTTGGAAGCAATCAGCCCCAGCATTTT. Translated, it gives CASSPEVGSNQPQHF.

CDR3 protein: CASQKSPGDSYNEQFF. As DNA, the CDR3 is TGTGCAAGTCAAAAGAGTCCAGGGGACTCCTACAATGAGCAGTTCTTC. This chain connects TRBV12-2 to TRBJ2-1; TRBD1 reflects the table's D call only, with no check against the DNA. TRBV12-2 is a documented pseudogene. The CDR3 length is 16 residues.

The rearrangement links TRBV30 to TRBJ1-2; D unclear. V was clipped by 3 bases and J by 10 bases, with 15 bases between them. CDR3 size: 12 residues. Germline V CDR1 and CDR2: GTSNPN, SVGIG (reference sequence). In DNA form, the CDR3 reads TGTGCCTGGAGCCGTTCTTTGGCCGACTACACCTTC. Encoded protein: CAWSRSLADYTF.

The rearrangement uses TRBV6-1 and TRBJ1-4; TRBD1 matches at 7 bases. There are 14 residues in the CDR3. Per the germline V gene, CDR1 is MNHNS and CDR2 is SASEGT. J gave up 3 bases and V 7 bases, and 5 bases lay outside the gene matches. The DNA for the CDR3 is TGTGCCAGCAAACAGGGGCTGCCTAATGAAAAACTGTTTTTT. This codes for CASKQGLPNEKLFF.

The chain links TRBV7-9 to TRBJ1-1; D remains unclear. The V and J ends lost 6 bases and 11 bases respectively, with 13 bases between them. The CDR3 extends over 11 amino acids. Germline CDR1 reads SEHNR; CDR2 reads FQNEAQ (reference sequence). CDR3 protein: CASSQQEGAFF. The CDR3, as DNA: TGTGCCAGCAGTCAACAAGAAGGGGCTTTCTTT. The whole variable domain, remainder taken from reference TRBV7-9 and TRBJ1-1, is DTGVSQNPRHKITKRGQNVTFRCDPISEHNRLYWYRQTLGQGPEFLTYFQNEAQLEKSRLLSDRFSAERPKGSFSTLEIQRTEQGDSAMYLCASSQQEGAFFGQGTRLTVV.

V usage is TRBV19 and J usage is TRBJ2-1; 7 bases agree with TRBD1. This CDR3 has 16 amino acids. The V gene end was trimmed by 3 bases and the J gene end by 6 bases; junction bases not matched to a gene: 11. The V gene's germline CDR1 is LNHDA and CDR2 SQIVND (reference sequence). CDR3 loop: CASSITGENKRNEQFF. The CDR3 bases are TGTGCCAGTAGTATCACAGGGGAAAATAAACGCAATGAGCAGTTCTTC.

This clone was found a few times. The chain links TRBV2 to TRBJ1-2; no firm D call. Trimming pared 3 bases from V and 11 bases from J, leaving 10 bases between. The germline CDR1 and CDR2 sequences are SNHLY and FYNNEI. The CDR3 contains 11 residues. CDR3 protein: CASSDRPGYTF. The CDR3 DNA follows: TGTGCCAGCAGTGATAGGCCGGGGTACACCTTC.

The chain joins TRBV2 to TRBJ2-4; perhaps TRBD2 as D (7 bases). This CDR3 has 13 amino acids. Trimming shortened V by 4 bases and J by 8 bases, and 12 bases separated the two germline ends. Per the germline V gene, CDR1 is SNHLY and CDR2 is FYNNEI. The CDR3 DNA is TGTGCCAGCAGTGGGGGGCTAGCGGACATTCAGTACTTC. Amino acids: CASSGGLADIQYF. Complete variable domain (other parts from reference TRBV2 and TRBJ2-4): EPEVTQTPSHQVTQMGQEVILRCVPISNHLYFYWYRQILGQKVEFLVSFYNNEISEKSEIFDDQFSVERPDGSNFTLKIRSTKLEDSAMYFCASSGGLADIQYFGAGTRLSVL.